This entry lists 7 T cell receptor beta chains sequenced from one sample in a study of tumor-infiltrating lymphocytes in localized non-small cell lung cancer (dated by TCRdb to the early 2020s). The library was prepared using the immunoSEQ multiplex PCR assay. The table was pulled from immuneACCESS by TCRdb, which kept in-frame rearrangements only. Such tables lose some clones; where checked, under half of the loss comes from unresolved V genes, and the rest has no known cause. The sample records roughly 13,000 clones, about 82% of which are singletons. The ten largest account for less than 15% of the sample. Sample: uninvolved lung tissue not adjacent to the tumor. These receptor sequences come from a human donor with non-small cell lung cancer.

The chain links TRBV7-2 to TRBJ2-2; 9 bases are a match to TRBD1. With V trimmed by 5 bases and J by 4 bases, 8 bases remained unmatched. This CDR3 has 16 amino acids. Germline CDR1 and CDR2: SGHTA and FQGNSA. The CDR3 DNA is TGTGCCAGCAGCCCCCCCGGGACAGGGTCCACCGGGGAGCTGTTTTTT. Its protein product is CASSPPGTGSTGELFF. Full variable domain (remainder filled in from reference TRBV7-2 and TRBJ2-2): GAGVSQSPSNKVTEKGKDVELRCDPISGHTALYWYRQSLGQGLEFLIYFQGNSAPDKSGLPSDRFSAERTGGSVSTLTIQRTQQEDSAVYLCASSPPGTGSTGELFFGEGSRLTVL.

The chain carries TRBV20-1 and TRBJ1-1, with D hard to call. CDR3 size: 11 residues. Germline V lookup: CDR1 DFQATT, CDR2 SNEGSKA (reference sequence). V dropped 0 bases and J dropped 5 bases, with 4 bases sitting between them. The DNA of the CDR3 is TGCAGTGCTAGAGAGCGTACTGAAGCTTTCTTT. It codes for CSARERTEAFF.

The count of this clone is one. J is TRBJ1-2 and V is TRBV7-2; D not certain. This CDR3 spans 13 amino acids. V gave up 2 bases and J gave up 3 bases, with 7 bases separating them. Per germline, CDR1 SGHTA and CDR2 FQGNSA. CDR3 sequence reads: CASSLTGYYGYTF. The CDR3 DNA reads TGTGCCAGCAGCTTAACCGGGTACTATGGCTACACCTTC.

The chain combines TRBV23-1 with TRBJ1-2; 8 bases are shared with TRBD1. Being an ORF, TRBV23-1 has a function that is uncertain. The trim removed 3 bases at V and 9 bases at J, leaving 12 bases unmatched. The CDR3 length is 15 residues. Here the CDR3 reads CASSHIRTGSLSYTF. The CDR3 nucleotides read TGCGCCAGCAGTCATATCCGGACAGGGTCTTTAAGCTACACCTTC.

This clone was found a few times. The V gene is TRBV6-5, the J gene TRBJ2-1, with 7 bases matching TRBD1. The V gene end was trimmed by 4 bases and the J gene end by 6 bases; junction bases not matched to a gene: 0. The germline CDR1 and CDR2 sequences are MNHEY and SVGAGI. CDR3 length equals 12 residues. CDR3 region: CASSSGGNEQFF. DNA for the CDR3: TGTGCCAGCAGTTCAGGGGGCAATGAGCAGTTCTTC.

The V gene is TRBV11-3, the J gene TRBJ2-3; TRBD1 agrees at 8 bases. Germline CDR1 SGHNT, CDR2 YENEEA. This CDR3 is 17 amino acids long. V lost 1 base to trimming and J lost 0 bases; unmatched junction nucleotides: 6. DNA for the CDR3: TGTGCCAGCAGCTTAGTTGCGACAGGGGCCAGCACAGATACGCAGTATTTT. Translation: CASSLVATGASTDTQYF.

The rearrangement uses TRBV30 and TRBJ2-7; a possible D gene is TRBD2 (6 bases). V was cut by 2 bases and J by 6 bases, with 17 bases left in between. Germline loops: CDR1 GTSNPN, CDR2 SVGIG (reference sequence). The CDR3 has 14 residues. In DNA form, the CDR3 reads TGTGCCTGGAGTCCTGGGACTTTCGACTCCGAGCAGTACTTC. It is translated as CAWSPGTFDSEQYF. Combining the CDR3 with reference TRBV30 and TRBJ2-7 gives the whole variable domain SQTIHQWPATLVQPVGSPLSLECTVEGTSNPNLYWYRQAAGRGLQLLFYSVGIGQISSEVPQNLSASRPQDRQFILSSKKLLLSDSGFYLCAWSPGTFDSEQYFGPGTRLTVT.